The rows below give T cell receptor beta chains drawn from one sample of a study of T-cell memory formation after mild COVID-19. TCRdb analysed the 5' RACE reads with MiXCR anew, one entry per CDR3 protein. The table includes approximately 240,000 distinct CDR3 sequences, 16% detected once. The sequencing sample was made of PBMCs or a T cell subset sorted from them (not recorded which). The source of these receptors is a man younger than 30 who had mild COVID-19 (a few samples of this study predate the infection). Cell type and time point are not known. Each CDR3 is given with its conserved first and last residue. Rows give clone size only sometimes, using once, few, many, or a class for an expanded clone.

size,V,J,CDR3
NA,TRBV30,TRBJ2-4,CAWSLPGQGDIQYF
once,TRBV14,TRBJ1-1,CASSQWGGTGLMNTEAFF
NA,TRBV14,TRBJ2-2,CASRNTGNTGELFF
few,TRBV7-9,TRBJ1-2,CASSGKNYGYTF
NA,TRBV5-5,TRBJ2-5,CASSFGGRQETQYF
many,TRBV20-1,TRBJ2-7,CSAIRPATDYEQYF
few,TRBV2,TRBJ2-7,CASRRTSGGSSYEQYF
NA,TRBV20-1,TRBJ1-5,CSARDFSSPQPQHF
few,TRBV11-2,TRBJ2-1,CASSFGMGRGLYNEQFF
NA,TRBV5-1,TRBJ1-4,CASRSQGPNEKLFF
few,TRBV6-2/TRBV6-3,TRBJ2-7,CASSFLPGLSYEQYF
once,TRBV2,TRBJ2-3,CASGAIPTDTQYF
few,TRBV4-2,TRBJ2-3,CASSQDFDGTQYF
few,TRBV10-2,TRBJ1-4,CASSRNEKLFF